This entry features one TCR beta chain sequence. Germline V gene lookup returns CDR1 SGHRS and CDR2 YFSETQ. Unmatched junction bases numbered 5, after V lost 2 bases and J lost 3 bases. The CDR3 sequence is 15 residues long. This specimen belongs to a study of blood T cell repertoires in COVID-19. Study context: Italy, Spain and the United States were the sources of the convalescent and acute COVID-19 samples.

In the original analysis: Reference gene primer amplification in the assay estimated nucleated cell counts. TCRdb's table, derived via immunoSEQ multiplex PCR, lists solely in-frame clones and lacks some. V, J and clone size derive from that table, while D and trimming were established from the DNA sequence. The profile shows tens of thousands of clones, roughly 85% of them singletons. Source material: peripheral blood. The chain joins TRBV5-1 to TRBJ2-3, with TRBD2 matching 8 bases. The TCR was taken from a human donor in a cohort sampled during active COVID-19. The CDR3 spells CASSFGRGLTDTQYF. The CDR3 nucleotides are TGCGCCAGCAGCTTCGGGAGGGGACTAACAGATACGCAGTATTTT.